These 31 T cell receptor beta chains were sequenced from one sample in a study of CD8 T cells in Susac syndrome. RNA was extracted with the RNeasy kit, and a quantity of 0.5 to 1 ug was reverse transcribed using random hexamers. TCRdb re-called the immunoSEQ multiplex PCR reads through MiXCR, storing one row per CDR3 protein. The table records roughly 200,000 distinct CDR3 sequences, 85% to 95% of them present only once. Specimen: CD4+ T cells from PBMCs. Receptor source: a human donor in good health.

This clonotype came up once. As DNA, the CDR3 is TGTGCCAGTAGTACACAGATTAACACTGAAGCTTTCTTT. Protein: CASSTQINTEAFF. The chain employs TRBV19 and TRBJ1-1, with D uncertain. The CDR3 has 13 residues. Germline V CDR1 and CDR2: LNHDA, SQIVND (reference sequence). V dropped 4 bases and J dropped 2 bases, with 8 bases sitting between them.

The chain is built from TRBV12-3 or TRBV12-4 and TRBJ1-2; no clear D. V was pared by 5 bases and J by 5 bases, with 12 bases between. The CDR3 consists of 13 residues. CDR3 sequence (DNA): TGTGCCAGCAGTCCGCGGAGAGGGTATGGCTACACCTTC. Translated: CASSPRRGYGYTF.

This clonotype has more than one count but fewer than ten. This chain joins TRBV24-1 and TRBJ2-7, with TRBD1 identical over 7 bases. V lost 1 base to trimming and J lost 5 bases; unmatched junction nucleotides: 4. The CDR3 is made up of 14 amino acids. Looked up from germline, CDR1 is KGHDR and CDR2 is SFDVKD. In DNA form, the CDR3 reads TGTGCCACCAGTGATTTACACAGGGGAAACGAGCAGTACGTC. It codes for CATSDLHRGNEQYV.

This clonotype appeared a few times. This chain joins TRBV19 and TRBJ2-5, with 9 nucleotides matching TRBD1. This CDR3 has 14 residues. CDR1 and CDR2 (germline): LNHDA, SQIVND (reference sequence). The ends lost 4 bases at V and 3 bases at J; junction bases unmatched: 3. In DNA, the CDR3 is TGTGCCAGTAGTACCCGGACAGGGGAAGAGACCCAGTACTTC. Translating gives CASSTRTGEETQYF. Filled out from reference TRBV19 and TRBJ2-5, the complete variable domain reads DGGITQSPKYLFRKEGQNVTLSCEQNLNHDAMYWYRQDPGQGLRLIYYSQIVNDFQKGDIAEGYSVSREKKESFPLTVTSAQKNPTAFYLCASSTRTGEETQYFGPGTRLLVL.

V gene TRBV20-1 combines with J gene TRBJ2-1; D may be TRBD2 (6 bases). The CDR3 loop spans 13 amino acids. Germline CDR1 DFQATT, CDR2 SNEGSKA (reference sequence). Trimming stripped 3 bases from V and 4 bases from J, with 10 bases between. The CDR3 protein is CSASGSAYNEQFF. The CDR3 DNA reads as TGCAGTGCTAGCGGGAGTGCTTACAATGAGCAGTTCTTC.

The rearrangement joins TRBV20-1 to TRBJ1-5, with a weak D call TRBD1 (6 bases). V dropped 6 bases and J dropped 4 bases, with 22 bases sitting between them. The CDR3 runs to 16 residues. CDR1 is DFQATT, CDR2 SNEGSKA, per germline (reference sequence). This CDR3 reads CSAPPGGQRLNQPQHF. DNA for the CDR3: TGCAGTGCCCCTCCGGGGGGGCAGAGACTTAATCAGCCCCAGCATTTT.

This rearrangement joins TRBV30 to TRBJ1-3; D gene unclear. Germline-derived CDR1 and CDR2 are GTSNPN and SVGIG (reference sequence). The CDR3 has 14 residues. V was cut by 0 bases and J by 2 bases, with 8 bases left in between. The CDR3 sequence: CAWSVTGTGNTIYF. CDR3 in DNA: TGTGCCTGGAGTGTAACGGGGACTGGAAACACCATATATTTT.

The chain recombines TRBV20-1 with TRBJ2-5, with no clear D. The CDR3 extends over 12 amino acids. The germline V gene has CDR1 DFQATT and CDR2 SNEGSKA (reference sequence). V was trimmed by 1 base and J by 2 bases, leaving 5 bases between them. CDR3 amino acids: CSARGVQETQYF. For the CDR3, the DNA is TGCAGTGCTAGAGGAGTACAAGAGACCCAGTACTTC.

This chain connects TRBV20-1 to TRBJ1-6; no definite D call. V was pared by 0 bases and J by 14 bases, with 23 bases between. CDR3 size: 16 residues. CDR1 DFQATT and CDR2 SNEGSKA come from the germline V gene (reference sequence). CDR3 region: CSARDPGARRNWALHF. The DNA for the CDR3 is TGCAGTGCTAGAGATCCGGGCGCTCGCCGTAATTGGGCCCTCCACTTT.

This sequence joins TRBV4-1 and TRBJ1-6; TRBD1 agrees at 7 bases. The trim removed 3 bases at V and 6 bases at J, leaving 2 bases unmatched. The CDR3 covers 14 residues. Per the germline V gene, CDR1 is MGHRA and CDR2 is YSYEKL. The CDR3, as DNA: TGCGCCAGCAGCCACCGGGACAGTAATTCACCCCTCCACTTT. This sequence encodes CASSHRDSNSPLHF.

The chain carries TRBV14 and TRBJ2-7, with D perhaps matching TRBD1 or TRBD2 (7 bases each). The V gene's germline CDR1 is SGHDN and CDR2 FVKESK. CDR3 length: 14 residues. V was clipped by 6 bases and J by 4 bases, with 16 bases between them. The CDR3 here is CASSVGRGPYEQYV. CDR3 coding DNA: TGTGCCAGCAGTGTGGGGAGGGGGCCATACGAGCAGTACGTC.

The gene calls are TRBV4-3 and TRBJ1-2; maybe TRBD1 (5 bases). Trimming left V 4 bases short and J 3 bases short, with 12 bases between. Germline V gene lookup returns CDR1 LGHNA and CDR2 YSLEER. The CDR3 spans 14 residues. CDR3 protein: CASSPSRGDYGYTF. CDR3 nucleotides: TGCGCCAGCAGCCCAAGCCGGGGGGACTATGGCTACACCTTC.

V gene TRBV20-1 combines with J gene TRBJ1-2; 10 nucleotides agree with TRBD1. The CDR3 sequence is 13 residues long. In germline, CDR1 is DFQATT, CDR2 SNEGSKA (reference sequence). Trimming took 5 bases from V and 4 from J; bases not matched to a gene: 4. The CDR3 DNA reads TGCAGTGCTGGGACAGGGGTTAGCTATGGCTACACCTTC. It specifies CSAGTGVSYGYTF.

The CDR3 coding sequence is TGCAGTGCCCAGGACATCTACGAGCAGTACGTC. It codes for CSAQDIYEQYV. The chain employs TRBV20-1 and TRBJ2-7; D possibly corresponds to TRBD1 (5 bases). CDR3 size: 11 residues. CDR1 is DFQATT, CDR2 SNEGSKA, per germline (reference sequence). V lost 6 bases, J lost 3 bases, and 9 bases lay in between.

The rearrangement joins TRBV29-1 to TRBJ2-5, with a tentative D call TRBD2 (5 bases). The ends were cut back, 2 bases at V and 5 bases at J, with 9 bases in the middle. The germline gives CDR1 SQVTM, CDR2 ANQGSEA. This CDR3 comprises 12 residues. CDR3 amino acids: CSVELRVETQYF. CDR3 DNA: TGCAGCGTTGAATTGAGGGTGGAGACCCAGTACTTC.

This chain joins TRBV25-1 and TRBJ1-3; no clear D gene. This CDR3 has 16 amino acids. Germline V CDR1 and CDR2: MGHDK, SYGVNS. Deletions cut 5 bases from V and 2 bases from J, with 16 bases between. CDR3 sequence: CASSPNIDGPGNTIYF. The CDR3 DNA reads TGTGCCAGCAGTCCCAATATAGACGGACCTGGAAACACCATATATTTT.

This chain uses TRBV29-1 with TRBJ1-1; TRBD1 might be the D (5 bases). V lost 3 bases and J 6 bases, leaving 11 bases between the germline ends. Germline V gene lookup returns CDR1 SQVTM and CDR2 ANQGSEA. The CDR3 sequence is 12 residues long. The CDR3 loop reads CSVDHQGAEAFF. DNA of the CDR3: TGCAGCGTTGATCACCAGGGTGCTGAAGCTTTCTTT.

CDR3 sequence: CASSEQRVVGDTQYF. The CDR3 coding sequence is TGTGCCAGCAGCGAACAGCGGGTAGTCGGAGATACGCAGTATTTT. The rearrangement links TRBV7-2 to TRBJ2-3, with a weak D call TRBD2 (6 bases). V was clipped by 5 bases and J by 5 bases, with 17 bases between them. The CDR3 extends over 15 amino acids. In germline, CDR1 is SGHTA, CDR2 FQGNSA.

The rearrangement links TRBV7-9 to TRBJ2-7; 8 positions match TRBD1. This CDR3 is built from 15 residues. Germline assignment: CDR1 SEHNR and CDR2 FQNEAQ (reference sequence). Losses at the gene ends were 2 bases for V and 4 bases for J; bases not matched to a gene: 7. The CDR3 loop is CASSLRAGGDYEQYF. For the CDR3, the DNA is TGTGCCAGCAGCTTAAGGGCAGGGGGCGATTACGAGCAGTACTTC.

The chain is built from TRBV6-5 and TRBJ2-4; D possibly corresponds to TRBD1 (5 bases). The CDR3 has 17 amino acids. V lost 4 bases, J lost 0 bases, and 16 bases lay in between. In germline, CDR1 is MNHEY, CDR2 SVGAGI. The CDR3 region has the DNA TGTGCCAGCAGTTCTGCCAGGGTTCTCCTAGCCAAAAACATTCAGTACTTC. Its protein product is CASSSARVLLAKNIQYF.

In DNA, the CDR3 is TGCAGCGTTGATGGCGGATTGGGCACCGGGGAGCTGTTTTTT. Amino acid sequence: CSVDGGLGTGELFF. The rearrangement links TRBV29-1 to TRBJ2-2; D gene unclear. The CDR3 extends over 14 amino acids. Trimming shortened V by 3 bases and J by 4 bases, and 12 bases separated the two germline ends. Germline V gene lookup returns CDR1 SQVTM and CDR2 ANQGSEA.

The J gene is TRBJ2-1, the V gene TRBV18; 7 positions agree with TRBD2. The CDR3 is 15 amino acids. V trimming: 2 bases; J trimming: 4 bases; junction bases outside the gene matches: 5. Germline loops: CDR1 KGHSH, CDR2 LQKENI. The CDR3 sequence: CASSPDGGSYNEQFF. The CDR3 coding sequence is TGTGCCAGCTCACCAGATGGCGGGAGTTACAATGAGCAGTTCTTC. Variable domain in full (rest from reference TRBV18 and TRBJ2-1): NAGVMQNPRHLVRRRGQEARLRCSPMKGHSHVYWYRQLPEEGLKFMVYLQKENIIDESGMPKERFSAEFPKEGPSILRIQQVVRGDSAAYFCASSPDGGSYNEQFFGPGTRLTVL.

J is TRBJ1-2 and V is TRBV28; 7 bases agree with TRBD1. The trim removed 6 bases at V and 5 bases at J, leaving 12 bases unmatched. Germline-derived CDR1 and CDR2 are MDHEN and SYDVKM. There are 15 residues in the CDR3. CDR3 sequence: CASRQSTGRRYGYTF. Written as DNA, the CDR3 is TGTGCCAGCAGGCAATCGACAGGGCGAAGATATGGCTACACCTTC.

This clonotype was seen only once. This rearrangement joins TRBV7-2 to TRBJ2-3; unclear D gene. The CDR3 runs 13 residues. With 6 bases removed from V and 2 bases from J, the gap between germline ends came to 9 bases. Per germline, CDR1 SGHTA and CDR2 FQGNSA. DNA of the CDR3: TGTGCCAGCAGTTTACAGAACACAGATACGCAGTATTTT. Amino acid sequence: CASSLQNTDTQYF.

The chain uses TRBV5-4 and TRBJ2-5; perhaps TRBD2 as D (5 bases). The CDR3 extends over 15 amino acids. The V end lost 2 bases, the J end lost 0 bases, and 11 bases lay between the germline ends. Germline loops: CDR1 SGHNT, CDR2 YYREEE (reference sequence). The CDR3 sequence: CASSFGLRNQETQYF. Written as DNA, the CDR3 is TGTGCCAGCAGCTTCGGACTGAGGAACCAAGAGACCCAGTACTTC.

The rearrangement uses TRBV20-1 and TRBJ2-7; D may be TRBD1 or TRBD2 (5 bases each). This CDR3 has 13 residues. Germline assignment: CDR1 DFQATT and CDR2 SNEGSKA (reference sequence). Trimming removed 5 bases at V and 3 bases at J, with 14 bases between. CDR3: CSAGDAGVYEQYF. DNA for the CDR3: TGCAGTGCTGGGGACGCCGGGGTCTACGAGCAGTACTTC.

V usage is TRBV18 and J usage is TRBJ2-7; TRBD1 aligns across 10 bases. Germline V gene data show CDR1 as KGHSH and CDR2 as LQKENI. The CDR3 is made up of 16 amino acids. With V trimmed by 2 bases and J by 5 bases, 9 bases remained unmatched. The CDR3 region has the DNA TGTGCCAGCTCACCAGGGTATTCCGGGACAGGGGACGAGCAGTACTTC. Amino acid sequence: CASSPGYSGTGDEQYF.

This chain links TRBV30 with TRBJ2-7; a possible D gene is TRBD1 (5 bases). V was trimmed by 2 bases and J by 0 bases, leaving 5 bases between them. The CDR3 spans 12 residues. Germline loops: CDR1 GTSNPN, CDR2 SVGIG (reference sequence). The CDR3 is CAWSRGSYEQYV. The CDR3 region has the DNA TGTGCCTGGAGTAGGGGCTCCTACGAGCAGTACGTC.

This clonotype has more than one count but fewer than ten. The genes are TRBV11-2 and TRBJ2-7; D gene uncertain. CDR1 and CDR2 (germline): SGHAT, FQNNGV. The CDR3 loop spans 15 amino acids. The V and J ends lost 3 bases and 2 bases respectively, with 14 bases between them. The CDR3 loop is CASSFGMSRAYEQYV. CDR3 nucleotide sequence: TGTGCCAGCAGCTTTGGTATGAGCCGGGCCTACGAGCAGTACGTC.

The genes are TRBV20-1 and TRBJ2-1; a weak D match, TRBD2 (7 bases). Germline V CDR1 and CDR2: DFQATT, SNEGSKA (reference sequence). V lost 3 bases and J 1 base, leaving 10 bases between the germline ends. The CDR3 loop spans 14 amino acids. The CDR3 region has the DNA TGCAGTGCTAGTAGGGGGGGATCCTACAATGAGCAGTTCTTC. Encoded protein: CSASRGGSYNEQFF.

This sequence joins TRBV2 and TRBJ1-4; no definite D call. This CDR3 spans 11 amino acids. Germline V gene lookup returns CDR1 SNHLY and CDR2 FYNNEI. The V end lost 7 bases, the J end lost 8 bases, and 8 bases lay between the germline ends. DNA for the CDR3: TGTGCCAGCATGAGATACGAAAAACTGTTTTTT. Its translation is CASMRYEKLFF.